What follows are 9 T cell receptor beta chains derived from one specimen sequenced in a study of cytomegalovirus exposure and HLA in healthy donors. Some clones are missing from TCRdb's copy, which holds only in-frame ones; the method was immunoSEQ multiplex PCR. The sample lists 110,000 or so clones, approximately 88% seen once, with about 1.8% in the top ten. Sequencing used PBMCs. Receptor source: a man between 18 and 29 years old in good health and CMV-seronegative.

The rearrangement uses TRBV9 and TRBJ1-2; 7 bases align to TRBD1. Trimming removed 3 bases from V and 7 bases from J; junction bases left unmatched: 15. The germline V gene has CDR1 SGDLS and CDR2 YYNGEE. This CDR3 region has 16 residues. The CDR3 reads CASSANAGTEEGGYTF. The CDR3 DNA follows: TGTGCCAGCAGCGCAAACGCCGGGACAGAGGAGGGTGGCTACACCTTC.

The chain joins TRBV9 to TRBJ1-1; no reliable D call. In germline, CDR1 is SGDLS, CDR2 YYNGEE. There are 12 residues in the CDR3. Deletions cut 3 bases from V and 1 base from J, with 4 bases between. CDR3 protein: CASSGQNTEAFF. CDR3 in DNA: TGTGCCAGCAGCGGTCAGAACACTGAAGCTTTCTTT.

The chain couples TRBV7-9 to TRBJ2-7, with D tentatively TRBD1 (5 bases). Germline CDR1 is SEHNR and CDR2 is FQNEAQ (reference sequence). V lost 5 bases to trimming and J lost 6 bases, with 11 bases between them. CDR3 length equals 12 residues. The CDR3 protein is CASSADSREQYF. The CDR3, as DNA: TGTGCCAGCAGCGCAGACAGCCGCGAGCAGTACTTC.

J is TRBJ2-7 and V is TRBV28; 7 nucleotides match TRBD1. V lost 6 bases to trimming and J lost 2 bases; unmatched junction nucleotides: 4. Germline CDR1 is MDHEN and CDR2 is SYDVKM. This CDR3 comprises 13 residues. The CDR3 sequence is CASRTGAPYEQYF. CDR3 in DNA: TGTGCCAGCAGAACAGGGGCGCCCTACGAGCAGTACTTC.

This clone has only one observation. This chain links TRBV7-2 with TRBJ2-7; D gene ambiguous. The CDR3 runs 12 residues. Germline V gene lookup returns CDR1 SGHTA and CDR2 FQGNSA. Trimming removed 3 bases from V and 1 base from J, with 4 bases in between. The CDR3 nucleotides read TGTGCCAGCAGCTTTCGGTCCTACGAGCAGTACTTC. Its translation: CASSFRSYEQYF.

The chain is built from TRBV2 and TRBJ2-2; 12 positions match TRBD2. CDR1 and CDR2 from the germline V gene are SNHLY and FYNNEI. This CDR3 is 20 amino acids long. Germline trimming cut 7 bases from V and 0 bases from J; bases unmatched to any gene: 15. CDR3 in DNA: TGTGCCAGCAAAGAGGTGGGGCTACTAGCGGGGGGATCGAACACCGGGGAGCTGTTTTTT. Its protein is CASKEVGLLAGGSNTGELFF. The variable domain in full, with the rest retrieved from reference TRBV2 and TRBJ2-2, is EPEVTQTPSHQVTQMGQEVILRCVPISNHLYFYWYRQILGQKVEFLVSFYNNEISEKSEIFDDQFSVERPDGSNFTLKIRSTKLEDSAMYFCASKEVGLLAGGSNTGELFFGEGSRLTVL.

The rearrangement uses TRBV5-1 and TRBJ1-2; 7 nucleotides line up with TRBD1. Germline V gene sequence: CDR1 SGHRS, CDR2 YFSETQ. The CDR3 length is 14 residues. Trimming cost V 1 base and J 4 bases; bases outside gene matches: 4. The CDR3 sequence: CASSLKGAGYGYTF. CDR3 bases: TGCGCCAGCAGCTTGAAGGGGGCGGGCTATGGCTACACCTTC. The variable domain in full, completed from reference TRBV5-1 and TRBJ1-2, reads KAGVTQTPRYLIKTRGQQVTLSCSPISGHRSVSWYQQTPGQGLQFLFEYFSETQRNKGNFPGRFSGRQFSNSRSEMNVSTLELGDSALYLCASSLKGAGYGYTFGSGTRLTVV.

This chain uses TRBV4-1 with TRBJ2-1, with 10 bases identical to TRBD1. The germline gives CDR1 MGHRA, CDR2 YSYEKL. V shed 1 base, J shed 8 bases, and the junction held 2 bases outside the gene matches. This CDR3 contains 14 residues. The CDR3 coding sequence is TGCGCCAGCAGCCAAGGACAGGGGGCGGATGAGCAGTTCTTC. It is translated as CASSQGQGADEQFF.

This chain joins TRBV6-5 and TRBJ1-6; TRBD1 matches 7 bases. The CDR3 runs to 14 residues. CDR1 and CDR2 (germline): MNHEY, SVGAGI. Trimming removed 5 bases from V and 4 bases from J; junction bases left unmatched: 2. The CDR3, as DNA: TGTGCCAGCAGTCCGGGACAGTATAATTCACCCCTCCACTTT. Protein: CASSPGQYNSPLHF.